Listed below are T cell receptor beta chains from one sample, sequenced in a study of blood T cell repertoires in COVID-19. The protocol was immunoSEQ multiplex PCR, while the TCRdb copy is restricted to in-frame clones and leaves out a portion. The data show around 140,000 clones, about 82% seen once. Sequenced: peripheral blood. These receptors all come from a woman older than 75 with active or convalescent COVID-19. Each CDR3 is given with its conserved first and last residue. The D gene is left open where the match is weak. Not every row has a clone size; where given, it reads once, few, many or a size class.

.	TRBJ1-6	TRBV16	.	TGTGCCAGCAGCCAAGAATCGACGGTACGGGTCTTCGGTTCACCCCTCCACTTT	CASSQESTVRVFGSPLHF
.	TRBJ1-2	TRBV12-3/TRBV12-4	.	TGTGCCAGCAGTTTAATACTAGGATATGGCTACACCTTC	CASSLILGYGYTF
.	TRBJ1-1	TRBV7-2	.	TGTGCCAGCAGCTTAGCGCCAACAGGGACCACTGAAGCTTTCTTT	CASSLAPTGTTEAFF
.	TRBJ1-3	TRBV10-1	.	TGCGCCAGCGGGAGCTCTGGAAACACCATATATTTT	CASGSSGNTIYF
.	TRBJ1-1	TRBV19	.	TGTGCCAGTAGTATAGTAAGGGGAGGTGAAGCTTTCTTT	CASSIVRGGEAFF
few	TRBJ1-6	TRBV6-4	.	TGTGCCAGCAGTGACTCGATTGCGGGTAATTCACCCCTCCACTTT	CASSDSIAGNSPLHF
.	TRBJ1-1	TRBV2	.	TGTGCCAGCAGGGGGCAGCCGGTGAACACTGAAGCTTTCTTT	CASRGQPVNTEAFF
.	TRBJ2-3	TRBV7-9	.	TGTGCCAGCAGCCCCGCGGGGCTAGATACGCAGTATTTT	CASSPAGLDTQYF
many	TRBJ1-3	TRBV2	.	TGTGCCAGCAGTCTGACAGCCTCTGGAAACACCATATATTTT	CASSLTASGNTIYF
.	TRBJ1-4	TRBV6-6	TRBD1	TGTGCCAGCAATCAGGGGGTTAATGAAAAACTGTTTTTT	CASNQGVNEKLFF
.	TRBJ1-2	TRBV19	TRBD1	TGTGCCAGTAGCCCCGGGACAGGGAGTCCTGGCTATGGCTACACCTTC	CASSPGTGSPGYGYTF
.	TRBJ2-7	TRBV5-1	TRBD1	TGCGCCAGCAGCTGGGACAGCTCCTACGAGCAGTACTTC	CASSWDSSYEQYF
.	TRBJ1-1	TRBV25-1	.	TGTGCCAGCAGTGCCGCCCAGGTTGGCGCTGAAGCTTTCTTT	CASSAAQVGAEAFF
.	TRBJ2-7	TRBV2	TRBD2	TGTGCCAGCACCAAACGTAGTGGGGGGGTTTTCGAGCAGTACTTC	CASTKRSGGVFEQYF
.	TRBJ2-5	TRBV28	TRBD1	TGTGCCAGCTGGGGACAGGCGGAGACCCAGTACTTC	CASWGQAETQYF
.	TRBJ1-2	TRBV27	.	TGTGCCAGCAGTTTTCAAGGGAGTAACTATGGCTACACCTTC	CASSFQGSNYGYTF
.	TRBJ1-4	TRBV5-1	TRBD1	TGCGCCAGCAGCTTGGACAGGGGCGGTGAAAAACTGTTTTTT	CASSLDRGGEKLFF
.	TRBJ1-1	TRBV30	TRBD1	TGTGCCTGGAGTGTACAGGGGGCCACTGAAGCTTTCTTT	CAWSVQGATEAFF
.	TRBJ1-1	TRBV4-1	.	TGCGCCAGCAGTCCTATGAACACTGAAGCTTTCTTT	CASSPMNTEAFF
.	TRBJ2-7	TRBV21-1	.	TGTGCCAGCACCCCCCTCCGGAGGGCCCAAAATGCCTACGAGCAGTACTTC	CASTPLRRAQNAYEQYF
.	TRBJ2-6	TRBV5-1	TRBD2	TGCGCCAGCAGCTTGGCCCCTAGCGGTAGCTCTGGGGCCAACGTCCTGACTTTC	CASSLAPSGSSGANVLTF
.	TRBJ2-7	TRBV10-3	TRBD1	TGTGCCATCAGCAGGACAGGGGGCTACTACGAGCAGTACTTC	CAISRTGGYYEQYF
.	TRBJ1-2	TRBV28	TRBD1	TGTGCCAGCAGTCCGGGGACAGCCACTAACTATGGCTACACCTTC	CASSPGTATNYGYTF
.	TRBJ2-7	TRBV10-2	TRBD2	TGCGCCAGCAGTGAGGCTCTAGCGGGGAGACCCTACGAGCAGTACTTC	CASSEALAGRPYEQYF
.	TRBJ2-2	TRBV2	.	TGTGCCAGCAGTGAAGCTAGAATGAACACCGGGGAGCTGTTTTTT	CASSEARMNTGELFF
once	TRBJ1-4	TRBV5-1	TRBD1	TGCGCCAGCAGCGTCGGACAGGGGATGGTCGGGGAAAAACTGTTTTTT	CASSVGQGMVGEKLFF
.	TRBJ1-2	TRBV27	.	TGTGCCAGCAGTTTAGGGCAGGGCGCCTATGGCTACACCTTC	CASSLGQGAYGYTF
.	TRBJ1-4	TRBV18	.	TGTGCCAGCTCACCAGGGCCTGAGGGTGAAAAACTGTTTTTT	CASSPGPEGEKLFF
.	TRBJ1-2	TRBV30	.	TGTGCCTGGAGCAGGTCAGGTGGCTACACCTTC	CAWSRSGGYTF
.	TRBJ1-1	TRBV6-5	.	TGTGCCAGCAGACAGGGTAACACTGAAGCTTTCTTT	CASRQGNTEAFF
.	TRBJ1-2	TRBV7-9	.	TGTGCCAGCAGCCCCGGACAGTTTAGGTCTGATGGCTACACCTTC	CASSPGQFRSDGYTF
.	TRBJ2-7	TRBV15	.	TGTGCCACCAGCCGCCCGGACAGAATCTACGAGCAGTACTTC	CATSRPDRIYEQYF
few	TRBJ2-7	TRBV7-9	.	TGTGCCAGCAGCGGGCATGTCAGGGGCGACTCCTACGAGCAGTACTTC	CASSGHVRGDSYEQYF
.	TRBJ2-6	TRBV7-3	.	TGTGCCAGCAGCTCCTGGGGGCAGGGAAGTGGGGCCAACGTCCTGACTTTC	CASSSWGQGSGANVLTF
.	TRBJ1-2	TRBV5-1	TRBD1	TGCGCCAGCAGCTTGGAGGGGGCGGGCGGCTACACCTTC	CASSLEGAGGYTF
few	TRBJ1-5	TRBV5-1	TRBD1	TGCGCCAGCAGCCCGGGACAGCATGGAGGCGGAGGCAATCAGCCCCAGCATTTT	CASSPGQHGGGGNQPQHF
.	TRBJ2-7	TRBV28	TRBD1	TGTGCCAGCAGTTATAGGGGACAGTTTTACGAGCAGTACTTC	CASSYRGQFYEQYF
.	TRBJ2-2	TRBV11-2	TRBD2	TGTGCCAGCAGCTCACCACGGGGGGGCCTCGGCACCGGGGAGCTGTTTTTT	CASSSPRGGLGTGELFF
many	TRBJ1-1	TRBV15	TRBD1	TGTGCCACCAGCAGAGGAGGGACAGCTGAAGCTTTCTTT	CATSRGGTAEAFF
.	TRBJ2-1	TRBV19	TRBD2	TGTGCCAGTAGCAGACTAGCGGGGGGCGTACAGGGGCAGTTCTTC	CASSRLAGGVQGQFF
.	TRBJ1-6	TRBV5-8	.	TGTGCCAGCAGCTCCGACGCCCGGGGTTCACCCCTCCACTTT	CASSSDARGSPLHF
few	TRBJ1-2	TRBV7-9	.	TGTGCCAGCAGCTCAGACACGGGGACTAACTATGGCTACACCTTC	CASSSDTGTNYGYTF
.	TRBJ1-1	TRBV5-1	.	TGCGCCAGCAGCTTGTTGGGGGGGACTGAAGCTTTCTTT	CASSLLGGTEAFF
few	TRBJ2-1	TRBV4-3	TRBD1	TGCGCCAGCAGCCAAGACCGGACAGGGGGCGCTGAGCAGTTCTTC	CASSQDRTGGAEQFF
once	TRBJ2-3	TRBV11-2	.	TGTGCCAGCAGCTTAGAGCGGTGGCGGGGTGACACAGATACGCAGTATTTT	CASSLERWRGDTDTQYF
.	TRBJ1-4	TRBV28	TRBD1	TGTGCCAGCAGTGGAGGACAGGCAACTAATGAAAAACTGTTTTTT	CASSGGQATNEKLFF
.	TRBJ1-2	TRBV18	TRBD1	TGTGCCAGCTCACCAGAAGGCCGGGACAGTGCTAACTATGGCTACACCTTC	CASSPEGRDSANYGYTF
once	TRBJ1-2	TRBV19	.	TGTGCCAGTAGTATTCTTCCTAACTATGGCTACACCTTC	CASSILPNYGYTF
.	TRBJ1-2	TRBV29-1	TRBD1	TGCAGCGTTGAAGATCGGGGACAGGGGACCTATGGCTACACCTTC	CSVEDRGQGTYGYTF
.	TRBJ2-1	TRBV18	TRBD1	TGTGCCAGCTCACTGGGACAGGAATACAATGAGCAGTTCTTC	CASSLGQEYNEQFF
.	TRBJ1-1	TRBV2	.	TGTGCCAGCACAGGGGACACTGAAGCTTTCTTT	CASTGDTEAFF
few	TRBJ1-3	TRBV20-1	.	TGCAGTGCTAGTGCCACTGGAAACACCATATATTTT	CSASATGNTIYF
.	TRBJ1-1	TRBV28	.	TGTGCCTCAAAACAAACGAACACTGAAGCTTTCTTT	CASKQTNTEAFF